This T cell receptor beta chain was sequenced during a study of beta chain features in type 1 diabetes. Study-level background: Across the samples, approximately 98,000,000 sorted cells were examined in total.

Study-wide results and caveats: Among patients with Type 1 diabetes, TCRB CDR3s were moderately but significantly shorter in every one of the four CD4+ subsets.

This clone has just a few counts. Its specificity is unknown. The isolated RNA, all of it, was reverse transcribed, so expressed TCRB transcripts were what got sequenced. Method: immunoSEQ multiplex PCR; TCRdb's copy keeps in-frame clones and lacks some. The sample contains about 160,000 clones, around 8.3% of which appear only once. CD4+ cells of the naive, central memory, regulatory and stem cell-like memory types were sorted via CD45RO/CCR7/CD25/CD127/CD95/CD27. The sample comprised central memory CD4+ T cells from blood. This TCR was sampled from a woman in her late teens or twenties with type 1 diabetes.

The CDR3 nucleotides read TGTGCCAGCAGTGATCTAGGGGATGAAAAACTGTTTTTT. Protein product: CASSDLGDEKLFF. The chain joins TRBV25-1 to TRBJ1-4; TRBD1 might be the D (5 bases). Trimming shortened V by 3 bases and J by 6 bases, and 8 bases separated the two germline ends. Germline CDR1 and CDR2: MGHDK and SYGVNS. The CDR3 contains 13 residues.